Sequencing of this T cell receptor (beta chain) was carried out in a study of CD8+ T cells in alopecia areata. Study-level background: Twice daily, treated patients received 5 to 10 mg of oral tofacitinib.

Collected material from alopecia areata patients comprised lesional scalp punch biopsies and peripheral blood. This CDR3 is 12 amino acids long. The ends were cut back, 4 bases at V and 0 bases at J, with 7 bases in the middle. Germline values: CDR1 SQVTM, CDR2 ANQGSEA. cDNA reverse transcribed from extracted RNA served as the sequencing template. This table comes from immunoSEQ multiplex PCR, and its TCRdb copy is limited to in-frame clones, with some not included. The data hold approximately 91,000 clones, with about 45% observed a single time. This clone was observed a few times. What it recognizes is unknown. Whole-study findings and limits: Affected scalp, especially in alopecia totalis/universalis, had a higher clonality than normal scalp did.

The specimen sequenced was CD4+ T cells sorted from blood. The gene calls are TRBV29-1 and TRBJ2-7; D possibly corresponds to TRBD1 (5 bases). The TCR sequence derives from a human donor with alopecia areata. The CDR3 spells CSVGTRSYEQYF. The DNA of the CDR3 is TGCAGCGTTGGGACACGCTCCTACGAGCAGTACTTC.